These T cell receptor beta chains were read from a single sample in a study of long-term antiretroviral therapy in people with HIV. This table comes from immunoSEQ multiplex PCR, and its TCRdb copy is limited to in-frame clones, with some not included. The sample gives 11,000 to 15,000 clones, roughly 80% of which show up once; 15% to 20% is in the top ten. Here the sequenced sample was unsorted PBMCs, taken 1.8 years before starting antiretroviral therapy. These receptors were taken from a woman aged 40 to 50 with HIV. Each CDR3 is given with its conserved first and last residue. A D gene is named only where the DNA matches it firmly. Not all rows give a size; the values are once, few, many and, for expanded clones, a class.

v_gene,d_gene,abundance,j_gene,CDR3nt,CDR3aa
TRBV4-2,TRBD2,few,TRBJ2-7,TGTGCCAGCAGCCAAGACCAAGCGGGAGACTACGAGCAGTACTTC,CASSQDQAGDYEQYF
TRBV6-1,TRBD2,-,TRBJ2-2,TGTGCCAGCAGCCCTTTAGCGGGGAACACCGGGGAGCTGTTTTTT,CASSPLAGNTGELFF
TRBV29-1,TRBD2,-,TRBJ2-2,TGCAGCGTTAAAGGGACTAGCGGGACCCTGTTGGGTGGCACCGGGGAGCTGTTTTTT,CSVKGTSGTLLGGTGELFF
TRBV19,TRBD1,-,TRBJ2-5,TGTGCCAGTAGACCGGGACAGGGGCACCAAGAGACCCAGTACTTC,CASRPGQGHQETQYF
TRBV5-4,TRBD2,-,TRBJ2-7,TGTGCCAGCAGCCCGGGAGGGGGGAGTGAGCAGTACTTC,CASSPGGGSEQYF
TRBV27,-,-,TRBJ2-7,TGTGCCAGCACCCAAGGAGGGAGCTCCTACGAGCAGTACTTC,CASTQGGSSYEQYF
TRBV19,TRBD2,-,TRBJ2-7,TGTGCCAGTAGTTCCCGGACTAGCGGGGGGTACGAGCAGTACTTC,CASSSRTSGGYEQYF
TRBV2,-,-,TRBJ2-1,TGTGCCAGCAGCCGGGACTTGAGCTCCTACAATGAGCAGTTCTTC,CASSRDLSSYNEQFF
TRBV11-2,-,-,TRBJ2-3,TGTGCCAGCAGCTTAGATGGTAATACGCAGTATTTT,CASSLDGNTQYF
TRBV7-6,TRBD2,-,TRBJ2-7,TGTGCCAGCAGCCTCGGGACTAGCCCGATCGACGAGCAGTACTTC,CASSLGTSPIDEQYF
TRBV28,-,-,TRBJ2-2,TGTGCCAGCTGGTTAAACCCCGGGGTCAACACCGGGGAGCTGTTTTTT,CASWLNPGVNTGELFF
TRBV7-2,TRBD2,-,TRBJ2-3,TGTGCCAGCAGCGGACCCTCTAGCGGGTCGGCAGATACGCAGTATTTT,CASSGPSSGSADTQYF
TRBV7-2,-,few,TRBJ2-7,TGTGCCAGCAGCCCTAGGTGGGGGTCCTACGAGCAGTACTTC,CASSPRWGSYEQYF
TRBV20-1,-,few,TRBJ2-1,TGCAGTGCCGGGGAAGGCCACGAGCAGTTCTTC,CSAGEGHEQFF
TRBV7-9,-,-,TRBJ1-2,TGTGCCAGTACGGACAACTTGGTGGGCTACACCTTC,CASTDNLVGYTF
TRBV10-3,-,-,TRBJ1-3,TGTGCCATCAGCGCTACCACAGGACCTGGAAACACCATATATTTT,CAISATTGPGNTIYF
TRBV30,TRBD2,-,TRBJ2-1,TGTGCCTTTAGCGGGAGGTACAATGAGCAGTTCTTC,CAFSGRYNEQFF
TRBV27,TRBD2,-,TRBJ2-2,TGTGCCAGCAGTACCGGACTAGCGGCAACGAACACCGGGGAGCTGTTTTTT,CASSTGLAATNTGELFF
TRBV29-1,-,-,TRBJ1-5,TGCAGCGCTATAAGTGATAGGGGTGAGGATCAGCCCCAGCATTTT,CSAISDRGEDQPQHF
TRBV2,-,-,TRBJ2-7,TGTGCCAGCAGTGACATCGACAGGCCGTATTCCTACGAGCAGTACTTC,CASSDIDRPYSYEQYF
TRBV6-5,TRBD2,-,TRBJ2-1,TGTGCCAGCAGTTCGCGAGGACTAGCGGGCCTCAACGAGCAGTTCTTC,CASSSRGLAGLNEQFF
TRBV2,-,once,TRBJ2-2,TGTGCCAGCAGTGAGGAGGGCGCGAACACCGGGGAGCTGTTTTTT,CASSEEGANTGELFF
TRBV30,TRBD2,few,TRBJ2-1,TGTGCCTGGAACATCGGGAGGGCCGAGTTGTTCTTC,CAWNIGRAELFF
TRBV13,TRBD1,-,TRBJ2-7,TGTGCCAGCAGCCCCGGTATGGGACAGGTTGCCTACGAGCAGTACTTC,CASSPGMGQVAYEQYF
TRBV5-1,TRBD2,-,TRBJ2-1,TGCGCCAGCAGCTTGCTGCTAGCGGGAGGTGACAATGAGCAGTTCTTC,CASSLLLAGGDNEQFF
TRBV6-1,TRBD1,-,TRBJ2-7,TGTGCCAGCAGCGGCGACAGGGCCCATCCCTACGAGCAGTACTTC,CASSGDRAHPYEQYF